Sequencing of this T cell receptor (beta chain) was carried out in a study of cytomegalovirus exposure and HLA in healthy donors. Study-level information: An early data release held tens of millions of unique TCRs from HLA-typed donors.

This clone appeared a single time. The antigen is unknown. Study conclusions and caveats: Later analysis identified around 15,000 TCR beta sequences associated with HLA alleles, using a false discovery rate threshold of 0.05. The authors enumerated 180 or so TCR beta chains as linked to cytomegalovirus.

Both 60 Vbeta primers and 13 Jbeta primers went into the PCR. The authors' processing: Unique TCR beta chains totaled approximately 83 million in a later count, with approximately 10 million of them shared. Data came from immunoSEQ multiplex PCR; TCRdb stores just in-frame clones and leaves some out. That table gives V, J and clone size, and the DNA gave D and trimming. The repertoire holds about 130,000 clones, 81% seen once, with 5.5% to 7% in the top ten. The receptor was derived from a woman in her 40s in good health and CMV-seropositive. The sample was PBMCs.

As DNA, the CDR3 is TGTGCCAGCAGTTACTCGGGACTAGCGGAAATGGGGCAGTTCTTC. Its translation: CASSYSGLAEMGQFF. This chain connects TRBV6-5 to TRBJ2-1, with 11 bases aligning to TRBD2. Germline V gene sequence: CDR1 MNHEY, CDR2 SVGAGI. This CDR3 is 15 amino acids long. The V gene end was trimmed by 0 bases and the J gene end by 12 bases; junction bases not matched to a gene: 7.